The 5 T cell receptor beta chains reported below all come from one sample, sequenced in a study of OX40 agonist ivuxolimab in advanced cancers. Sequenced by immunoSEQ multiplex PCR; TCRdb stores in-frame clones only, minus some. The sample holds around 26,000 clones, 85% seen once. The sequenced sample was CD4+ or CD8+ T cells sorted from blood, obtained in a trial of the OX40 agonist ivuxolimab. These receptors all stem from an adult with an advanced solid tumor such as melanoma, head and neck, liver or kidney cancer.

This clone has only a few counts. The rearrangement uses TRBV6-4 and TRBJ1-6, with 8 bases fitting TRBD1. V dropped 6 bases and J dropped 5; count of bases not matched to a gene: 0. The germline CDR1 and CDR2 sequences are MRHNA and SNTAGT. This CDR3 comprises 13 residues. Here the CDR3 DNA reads TGTGCCAGCAGGGACAGGGATAATTCACCCCTCCACTTT. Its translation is CASRDRDNSPLHF.

The CDR3, as DNA: TGCGCCAGCAGCCAGGGGGTCTGGGACACTGAAGCTTTCTTT. The encoded protein is CASSQGVWDTEAFF. The chain is built from TRBV4-1 and TRBJ1-1; D may be TRBD1 (5 bases). The CDR3 runs 14 residues. With 3 bases removed from V and 3 bases from J, the gap between germline ends came to 11 bases. Germline V gene lookup returns CDR1 MGHRA and CDR2 YSYEKL.

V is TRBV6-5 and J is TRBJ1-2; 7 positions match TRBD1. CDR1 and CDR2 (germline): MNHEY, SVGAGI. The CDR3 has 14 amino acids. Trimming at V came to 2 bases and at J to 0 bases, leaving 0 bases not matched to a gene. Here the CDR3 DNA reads TGTGCCAGCAGTTACACAGGGGCTAACTATGGCTACACCTTC. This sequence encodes CASSYTGANYGYTF.

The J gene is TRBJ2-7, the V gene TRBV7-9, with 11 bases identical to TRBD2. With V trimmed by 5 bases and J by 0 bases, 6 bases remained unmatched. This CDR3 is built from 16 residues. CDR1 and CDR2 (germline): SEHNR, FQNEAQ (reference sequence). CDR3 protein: CASSHSGGALSYEQYF. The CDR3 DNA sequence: TGTGCCAGCAGCCATAGCGGGGGGGCTCTCTCCTACGAGCAGTACTTC.

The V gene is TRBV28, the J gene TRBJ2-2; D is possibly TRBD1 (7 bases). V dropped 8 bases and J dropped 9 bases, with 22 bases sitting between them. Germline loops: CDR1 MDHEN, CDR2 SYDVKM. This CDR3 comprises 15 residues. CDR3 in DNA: TGTGCCAGCTTCCCGACAGGGTTGGAGGGATGGGAGCTGTTTTTT. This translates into CASFPTGLEGWELFF.